Given below is one TCR beta chain in context. This record belongs to a study of blood T cells in healthy people across ages. Every sample had a minimum of 6.5 million PBMCs isolated. A second PCR of about 6 to 11 cycles used a sample-barcoded 5' primer and a J-beta primer mix. TCRdb reanalysed the 5' RACE reads using MiXCR and keeps one entry per CDR3 protein. The sample has about 1,500,000 distinct CDR3 sequences, roughly 28% seen once. Trimming took 0 bases from V and 0 from J, leaving 6 bases between them. Per the germline V gene, CDR1 is MNHEY and CDR2 is SVGAGI. The CDR3 runs to 16 residues. V is TRBV6-5 and J is TRBJ2-6; no reliable D call. The receptor comes from a woman aged 30 to 39 in good health. Sequencing used blood. CDR3 loop: CASSYSRLSGANVLTF. CDR3 bases: TGTGCCAGCAGTTACTCGAGACTCTCTGGGGCCAACGTCCTGACTTTC.